The 13 T cell receptor beta chains given below trace back to one sample, sequenced in a study of blood T cell repertoires in COVID-19. TCRdb's copy holds only in-frame clones and misses some; the assay was immunoSEQ multiplex PCR. The sample consists of about 480,000 clones, about 91% of them appearing once. Sequencing input: peripheral blood. The receptors originated from a man aged 18 to 29 with COVID-19, enrolled during active disease.

This clone was observed once. The chain combines TRBV2 with TRBJ2-1; TRBD1 matches at 8 bases. The germline gives CDR1 SNHLY, CDR2 FYNNEI. The V gene end was trimmed by 7 bases and the J gene end by 4 bases; junction bases not matched to a gene: 12. CDR3 length: 16 residues. The CDR3 sequence is CASKRQDREIYNEQFF. The CDR3 bases are TGTGCCAGCAAGCGCCAGGACAGGGAGATTTACAATGAGCAGTTCTTC.

This sequence joins TRBV10-2 and TRBJ2-7; TRBD1 is a possible D gene (6 bases). The CDR3 consists of 15 residues. Germline V gene lookup returns CDR1 WSHSY and CDR2 SAAADI. V was clipped by 3 bases and J by 3 bases, with 15 bases between them. The DNA of the CDR3 is TGCGCCAGCAGTGATTTATTGGGGGCCAACTACGAGCAGTACTTC. Amino acids: CASSDLLGANYEQYF.

This clone was seen only once. The rearrangement joins TRBV5-8 to TRBJ2-7, with 9 positions matching TRBD2. The CDR3 sequence is 14 residues long. V gave up 2 bases and J gave up 2 bases; unmatched junction bases: 2. In germline, CDR1 is SGHTS, CDR2 YDEGEE. The CDR3 DNA is TGTGCCAGCAGCTTCGGCGGGGGGGCCTACGAGCAGTACTTC. Residues: CASSFGGGAYEQYF.

This clone has only a few counts. The genes are TRBV12-3 or TRBV12-4 and TRBJ2-3; D is unclear. Trimming left V 2 bases short and J 6 bases short, with 9 bases between. CDR3 length: 13 residues. CDR3 bases: TGTGCCAGCAGTTTACCTGTCGTCGATACGCAGTATTTT. Its translation is CASSLPVVDTQYF.

The chain combines TRBV7-6 with TRBJ2-5; 10 bases are shared with TRBD2. CDR3 length: 17 residues. CDR1 is SGHVS and CDR2 is FNYEAQ in the germline V gene. V gave up 0 bases and J gave up 5 bases; unmatched junction bases: 9. The CDR3 reads CASSLAPPAGGRETQYF. CDR3 bases: TGTGCCAGCAGCTTAGCGCCCCCAGCGGGAGGGCGTGAGACCCAGTACTTC. Complete variable domain (other parts from reference TRBV7-6 and TRBJ2-5): GAGVSQSPRYKVTKRGQDVALRCDPISGHVSLYWYRQALGQGPEFLTYFNYEAQQDKSGLPNDRFSAERPEGSISTLTIQRTEQRDSAMYRCASSLAPPAGGRETQYFGPGTRLLVL.

The CDR3 here is CASTRQQPNTGELFF. The DNA of the CDR3 is TGTGCCAGCACCCGACAGCAGCCAAACACCGGGGAGCTGTTTTTT. The chain couples TRBV2 to TRBJ2-2; TRBD1 is a possible D gene (5 bases). CDR1 is SNHLY and CDR2 is FYNNEI in the germline V gene. Trimming pared 7 bases from V and 2 bases from J, leaving 14 bases between. The CDR3 consists of 15 residues.

This clone was observed once. The chain is built from TRBV3-1 (or the pseudogene TRBV3-2) and TRBJ2-1; 12 bases are shared with TRBD1. Trimming took 4 bases from V and 0 from J; bases not matched to a gene: 13. From germline, CDR1 is LGHDT and CDR2 YNNKEL (reference sequence). The CDR3 sequence is 20 residues long. In DNA form, the CDR3 reads TGTGCCAGCAGCCTCGATGTGGGACAGGGGGCCGGGAGCTCCTACAATGAGCAGTTCTTC. Translating it yields CASSLDVGQGAGSSYNEQFF.

This chain links TRBV7-8 with TRBJ1-2; no reliable D call. From germline, CDR1 is SGHVS and CDR2 FQNEAQ. The CDR3 sequence is 12 residues long. The V end lost 1 base, the J end lost 8 bases, and 8 bases lay between the germline ends. As DNA, the CDR3 is TGTGCCAGCAGCTTAGACGGAGTGGGCTACACCTTC. Amino acid sequence: CASSLDGVGYTF.

The chain employs TRBV7-8 and TRBJ2-7; the match to TRBD1 covers 9 bases. V shed 3 bases, J shed 5 bases, and the junction held 14 bases outside the gene matches. Germline CDR1 SGHVS, CDR2 FQNEAQ. The CDR3 runs 17 residues. For the CDR3, the DNA is TGTGCCAGCAGCTTGCGCGGGACAGGGTTTTTTTCGGACGAGCAGTACTTC. Its protein is CASSLRGTGFFSDEQYF.

The rearrangement links TRBV9 to TRBJ1-1; D not resolved. The CDR3 totals 15 residues. CDR1 and CDR2 (germline): SGDLS, YYNGEE. Trimming took off 4 bases at V and 3 bases at J, with 16 bases between the two ends. CDR3 protein: CASSSLDPRDTEAFF. CDR3 nucleotides: TGTGCCAGCAGCTCACTAGACCCCCGGGACACTGAAGCTTTCTTT.

The chain joins TRBV10-2 to TRBJ2-1; no firm D call. V lost 0 bases, J lost 2 bases, and 8 bases lay in between. Germline V gene lookup returns CDR1 WSHSY and CDR2 SAAADI. CDR3 length equals 15 residues. The CDR3 nucleotides are TGCGCCAGCAGTGAGTCGAGACTTACCTACAATGAGCAGTTCTTC. Translated: CASSESRLTYNEQFF.

V is TRBV11-2 and J is TRBJ2-5, with D uncertain. Germline loops: CDR1 SGHAT, CDR2 FQNNGV. V dropped 0 bases and J dropped 9 bases, with 11 bases sitting between them. The CDR3 has 13 amino acids. The CDR3 sequence: CASSLELIQAQYF. The DNA for the CDR3 is TGTGCCAGCAGCTTAGAACTTATTCAGGCCCAGTACTTC.

This clone appeared a single time. The gene calls are TRBV5-4 and TRBJ2-2; 11 nucleotides align to TRBD1. CDR3 size: 19 residues. With 0 bases clipped from V and 1 base from J, the junction kept 8 bases outside the gene matches. The germline CDR1 and CDR2 sequences are SGHNT and YYREEE (reference sequence). CDR3 sequence: CASSLGTGGFRWNTGELFF. In nucleotides, the CDR3 is TGTGCCAGCAGCTTGGGGACAGGGGGCTTCAGGTGGAACACCGGGGAGCTGTTTTTT.